This passage covers 30 T cell receptor beta chains from one sample sequenced in a study of T cells in narcolepsy. The table came from immunoSEQ multiplex PCR; TCRdb's copy has only in-frame clones and leaves some out. Among 35,000 to 40,000 clones listed, around 85% were seen once. The sample comprised CD45RA- memory CD4+ T cells from PBMCs. The receptors originated from a human donor with narcolepsy.

CDR3 sequence: CASSLEGGAPSNSPLHF. CDR3 nucleotide sequence: TGTGCCAGCAGTCTGGAGGGGGGGGCCCCATCGAATTCACCCCTCCACTTT. The chain has TRBV25-1 and TRBJ1-6; maybe TRBD1 (6 bases). In germline, CDR1 is MGHDK, CDR2 SYGVNS. The ends were cut back, 5 bases at V and 7 bases at J, with 21 bases in the middle. The CDR3 length is 17 residues.

This chain uses TRBV10-1 with TRBJ1-1; weak D call: TRBD1 (6 bases). The CDR3 covers 13 residues. Per germline, CDR1 WNHNN and CDR2 SYGVQD (reference sequence). V dropped 7 bases and J dropped 4 bases, with 13 bases sitting between them. The CDR3 region has the DNA TGCGCCAGCACCCCCGACAGGAGCACTGAAGCTTTCTTT. Protein product: CASTPDRSTEAFF.

The chain has TRBV5-1 and TRBJ2-1; D is unresolved. This CDR3 has 13 amino acids. Trimming took off 5 bases at V and 9 bases at J, with 15 bases between the two ends. Germline V gene sequence: CDR1 SGHRS, CDR2 YFSETQ. In DNA form, the CDR3 reads TGCGCCAGCAGGAAGGGTGGGGTCGTTGAGCAGTTCTTC. This translates into CASRKGGVVEQFF.

The CDR3 loop is CASSSTPGQSTDTQYF. The CDR3 DNA reads TGTGCCAGCAGCTCTACTCCGGGACAAAGCACAGATACGCAGTATTTT. This sequence joins TRBV7-6 and TRBJ2-3; maybe TRBD1 (6 bases). There are 16 residues in the CDR3. V shed 4 bases and J shed 0 bases, with 14 bases lying between them. Germline values: CDR1 SGHVS, CDR2 FNYEAQ. Together with reference TRBV7-6 and TRBJ2-3, the CDR3 gives the full variable domain: GAGVSQSPRYKVTKRGQDVALRCDPISGHVSLYWYRQALGQGPEFLTYFNYEAQQDKSGLPNDRFSAERPEGSISTLTIQRTEQRDSAMYRCASSSTPGQSTDTQYFGPGTRLTVL.

The chain is built from TRBV18 and TRBJ2-1, with 7 bases aligning to TRBD1. The CDR3 contains 18 residues. J gave up 0 bases and V 2 bases, and 10 bases lay outside the gene matches. Germline V gene lookup returns CDR1 KGHSH and CDR2 LQKENI. CDR3 protein: CASSPNQLNRGSYNEQFF. The CDR3 bases are TGTGCCAGCTCACCAAACCAACTCAACAGGGGCTCCTACAATGAGCAGTTCTTC.

This clone has a single count. This sequence joins TRBV18 and TRBJ2-1; D remains unclear. From germline, CDR1 is KGHSH and CDR2 LQKENI. The V end lost 6 bases, the J end lost 4 bases, and 7 bases lay between the germline ends. The CDR3 is 12 residues long. The CDR3, as DNA: TGTGCCAGCTCCCCCATATACAATGAGCAGTTCTTC. Translated, it gives CASSPIYNEQFF.

The rearrangement links TRBV6-1 to TRBJ1-6; D is uncertain. V was clipped by 6 bases and J by 7 bases, with 4 bases between them. The CDR3 has 11 residues. Looked up from germline, CDR1 is MNHNS and CDR2 is SASEGT. This CDR3 reads CASRENSPLHF. Written as DNA, the CDR3 is TGTGCCAGCAGGGAGAATTCACCCCTCCACTTT.

This sequence joins TRBV9 and TRBJ2-5; 10 nucleotides agree with TRBD2. Germline-derived CDR1 and CDR2 are SGDLS and YYNGEE. The CDR3 extends over 18 amino acids. V gave up 3 bases and J gave up 7 bases; unmatched junction bases: 18. CDR3 sequence reads: CASSALAPSGGAPGTQYF. The CDR3 DNA reads TGTGCCAGCAGCGCACTCGCTCCTAGCGGGGGTGCCCCGGGGACCCAGTACTTC.

The rearrangement links TRBV5-4 to TRBJ1-1; the D gene is possibly TRBD1 (5 bases). Trimming stripped 0 bases from V and 4 bases from J, with 16 bases between. Germline V CDR1 and CDR2: SGHNT, YYREEE (reference sequence). The CDR3 loop spans 16 amino acids. The CDR3 coding sequence is TGTGCCAGCAGCTTGGGTGCGGGATCGAGGGGCACTGAAGCTTTCTTT. It encodes CASSLGAGSRGTEAFF. Full variable domain (remainder filled in from reference TRBV5-4 and TRBJ1-1): ETGVTQSPTHLIKTRGQQVTLRCSSQSGHNTVSWYQQALGQGPQFIFQYYREEENGRGNFPPRFSGLQFPNYSSELNVNALELDDSALYLCASSLGAGSRGTEAFFGQGTRLTVV.

V gene TRBV27 combines with J gene TRBJ1-4, with 9 bases fitting TRBD1. V lost 6 bases, J lost 7 bases, and 9 bases stayed unmatched. The germline gives CDR1 MNHEY, CDR2 SMNVEV (reference sequence). The CDR3 runs to 15 residues. The CDR3 here is CASRGYRGQGEKLFF. The CDR3 DNA sequence: TGTGCCAGCAGGGGGTACAGGGGGCAGGGTGAAAAACTGTTTTTT.

The chain combines TRBV29-1 with TRBJ1-2; TRBD1 agrees at 7 bases. There are 13 residues in the CDR3. V trimming: 7 bases; J trimming: 2 bases; junction bases outside the gene matches: 7. Per the germline V gene, CDR1 is SQVTM and CDR2 is ANQGSEA. The CDR3 region has the DNA TGCAGCGGCAGGACAGGAGTAAACTATGGCTACACCTTC. Its protein product is CSGRTGVNYGYTF.

The CDR3 DNA sequence: TGCGCCAGCAGGCTATGGGGAGGCGGTCAGGGAGATACGCAGTATTTT. It specifies CASRLWGGGQGDTQYF. The chain links TRBV5-1 to TRBJ2-3, with a weak D call TRBD2 (6 bases). The V end lost 5 bases, the J end lost 5 bases, and 21 bases lay between the germline ends. This CDR3 is built from 16 residues. CDR1 and CDR2 (germline): SGHRS, YFSETQ.

The rearrangement links TRBV19 to TRBJ2-3; D unresolved. Per germline, CDR1 LNHDA and CDR2 SQIVND (reference sequence). The CDR3 loop spans 13 amino acids. V lost 2 bases to trimming and J lost 1 base, with 4 bases between them. The CDR3 protein is CASSIQGTDTQYF. The CDR3 DNA follows: TGTGCCAGTAGTATACAGGGCACAGATACGCAGTATTTT.

The rearrangement links TRBV5-4 to TRBJ2-7; 11 bases map to TRBD2. V was pared by 4 bases and J by 3 bases, with 9 bases of the junction left unmatched. Germline CDR1 is SGHNT and CDR2 is YYREEE (reference sequence). The CDR3 is made up of 16 amino acids. The CDR3 nucleotides read TGTGCCAGCAGCGCGGGACTAGCGGAGGGAGGCTACGAGCAGTACTTC. It codes for CASSAGLAEGGYEQYF.

The chain uses TRBV11-2 and TRBJ2-7, with D possibly matching TRBD1 (5 bases). Germline loops: CDR1 SGHAT, CDR2 FQNNGV. CDR3 length: 15 amino acids. The V end was cut by 0 bases, the J end by 2 bases, with 11 bases between. This CDR3 reads CASSLDTDRAYEQYF. CDR3 nucleotide sequence: TGTGCCAGCAGCTTAGATACTGACAGAGCCTACGAGCAGTACTTC.

The chain has TRBV5-4 and TRBJ2-5; unclear D gene. Trimming removed 2 bases at V and 2 bases at J, with 16 bases between. Germline lookup yields CDR1 SGHNT and CDR2 YYREEE (reference sequence). This CDR3 has 16 amino acids. In DNA, the CDR3 is TGTGCCAGCAGCTTCAAACGGGCGAGCAGACAAGAGACCCAGTACTTC. Encoded protein: CASSFKRASRQETQYF.

This clone was found once. V is TRBV10-3 and J is TRBJ1-5; weak D call: TRBD1 (6 bases). The CDR3 sequence is 16 residues long. Looked up from germline, CDR1 is ENHRY and CDR2 is SYGVKD. The V gene lost 4 bases and the J gene lost 0 bases, with 13 bases spanning the gap. The CDR3 DNA sequence: TGTGCCATCAGTGGCGGGGGACACAATAGCAATCAGCCCCAGCATTTT. It yields the protein CAISGGGHNSNQPQHF.

This chain joins TRBV28 and TRBJ1-2; D is possibly TRBD1 (6 bases). Germline V gene lookup returns CDR1 MDHEN and CDR2 SYDVKM. V was clipped by 6 bases and J by 7 bases, with 12 bases between them. This CDR3 contains 12 residues. CDR3 nucleotides: TGTGCCAGCAGGGGGGCAGGGCGTGGCTACACCTTC. Amino acids: CASRGAGRGYTF.

In DNA, the CDR3 is TGTGCCAGCAGCGTAACCGAAGGGCCCTACGAGCAGTACTTC. Residues: CASSVTEGPYEQYF. This chain uses TRBV9 with TRBJ2-7; D call uncertain. Germline values: CDR1 SGDLS, CDR2 YYNGEE. V lost 1 base and J 2 bases, leaving 10 bases between the germline ends. CDR3 length: 14 residues.

This chain connects TRBV29-1 to TRBJ2-7; 8 bases map to TRBD1. The CDR3 sequence is 13 residues long. Unmatched junction bases numbered 8, after V lost 5 bases and J lost 5 bases. The germline CDR1 and CDR2 sequences are SQVTM and ANQGSEA. The CDR3 bases are TGCAGCGTTCGGACAGGGATCCTAGACGAGCAGTACTTC. Translating it yields CSVRTGILDEQYF.

This chain joins TRBV7-2 and TRBJ1-4, with 7 bases lining up with TRBD1. Germline trimming cut 5 bases from V and 8 bases from J; bases unmatched to any gene: 5. The CDR3 loop spans 13 amino acids. Germline V CDR1 and CDR2: SGHTA, FQGNSA. CDR3 protein: CASSRDRTEKLFF. CDR3 nucleotides: TGTGCCAGCAGCCGGGACAGAACCGAAAAACTGTTTTTT.

This sequence joins TRBV6-5 and TRBJ1-5; no clear D. The CDR3 contains 14 residues. V lost 3 bases to trimming and J lost 6 bases, with 12 bases between them. Germline V gene sequence: CDR1 MNHEY, CDR2 SVGAGI. CDR3 protein: CASSYDRAGQPQHF. CDR3 sequence (DNA): TGTGCCAGCAGTTATGACCGAGCCGGTCAGCCCCAGCATTTT.

The genes are TRBV5-1 and TRBJ2-5, with D possibly being TRBD2 (5 bases). V was pared by 2 bases and J by 3 bases, with 8 bases between. Germline CDR1 SGHRS, CDR2 YFSETQ. This CDR3 is 13 amino acids long. The CDR3 protein is CASSFGEKETQYF. Written as DNA, the CDR3 is TGCGCCAGCAGCTTCGGGGAGAAAGAGACCCAGTACTTC.

The genes are TRBV2 and TRBJ1-1; 7 bases are a match to TRBD1. Trimming cost V 0 bases and J 8 bases; bases outside gene matches: 3. The CDR3 length is 13 residues. Germline loops: CDR1 SNHLY, CDR2 FYNNEI. DNA for the CDR3: TGTGCCAGCAGTGAAGCGGGCAGGGGGGAAGCTTTCTTT. Its protein is CASSEAGRGEAFF.

Only a few counts were recorded for this clone. The chain employs TRBV18 and TRBJ1-3, with TRBD1 identical over 7 bases. The CDR3 extends over 15 amino acids. Germline CDR1 and CDR2: KGHSH and LQKENI. The trim removed 6 bases at V and 2 bases at J, leaving 7 bases unmatched. The CDR3 region has the DNA TGTGCCAGCTCTCGACAGGGAAAGGCTGGAAACACCATATATTTT. Translation: CASSRQGKAGNTIYF.

The chain uses TRBV5-8 and TRBJ2-5; no clear D gene. The CDR3 runs 15 residues. The ends were cut back, 0 bases at V and 3 bases at J, with 12 bases in the middle. CDR1 is SGHTS, CDR2 YDEGEE, per germline. The CDR3 DNA reads TGTGCCAGCAGCTTGGGGCTGAACGAGGAAGAGACCCAGTACTTC. It codes for CASSLGLNEEETQYF.

This chain joins TRBV5-6 and TRBJ2-3, with 9 bases fitting TRBD2. The germline V gene has CDR1 SGHDT and CDR2 YYEEEE. The CDR3 is made up of 15 amino acids. The V gene end was trimmed by 10 bases and the J gene end by 6 bases; junction bases not matched to a gene: 15. The CDR3, as DNA: TGTGCCTCGGCGGCGGGGGGGCCATCGACCGATACGCAGTATTTT. Protein sequence: CASAAGGPSTDTQYF.

This clone was seen only a few times. The J gene is TRBJ2-7, the V gene TRBV7-9, with D maybe TRBD2 (6 bases). The CDR3 is made up of 14 amino acids. Trimming left V 0 bases short and J 1 base short, with 7 bases between. The V gene's germline CDR1 is SEHNR and CDR2 FQNEAQ (reference sequence). CDR3 in DNA: TGTGCCAGCAGCTTAGCGGGGGGATCCTACGAGCAGTACTTC. It translates to CASSLAGGSYEQYF. Full variable domain (outside the CDR3, taken from reference TRBV7-9 and TRBJ2-7): DTGVSQNPRHKITKRGQNVTFRCDPISEHNRLYWYRQTLGQGPEFLTYFQNEAQLEKSRLLSDRFSAERPKGSFSTLEIQRTEQGDSAMYLCASSLAGGSYEQYFGPGTRLTVT.

The chain is built from TRBV27 and TRBJ2-7, with 11 bases matching TRBD1. The CDR3 spans 16 residues. The germline V gene has CDR1 MNHEY and CDR2 SMNVEV (reference sequence). Trimming cost V 5 bases and J 4 bases; bases outside gene matches: 10. The CDR3 region has the DNA TGTGCCAGCAGTGACACCCCCGGGACAGGGGGGTACGAGCAGTACTTC. It encodes CASSDTPGTGGYEQYF.

The chain has TRBV10-3 and TRBJ1-3; D is ambiguous. The CDR3 has 15 residues. V was trimmed by 6 bases and J by 2 bases, leaving 14 bases between them. The V gene's germline CDR1 is ENHRY and CDR2 SYGVKD. CDR3: CAIRDDGPAGNTIYF. DNA of the CDR3: TGTGCCATCAGAGACGACGGGCCGGCTGGAAACACCATATATTTT.